These T cell receptor beta chains were read from a single sample in a study of shared clonotypes between healthy human individuals. TCRdb's table, derived via immunoSEQ multiplex PCR, lists solely in-frame clones and lacks some. The sample shows approximately 2,000,000 clones, around 92% of them seen only once. Sequenced input: naive CD4+ T cells from PBMCs. These receptor sequences come from a man younger than 30 in good health. Some clones in this sample may be carry-over from other donors' samples. The CDR3 runs from the conserved cysteine through the conserved F or W. Each record gives: D gene, V gene, clone size, J gene, CDR3 protein, CDR3 DNA. The D gene is left open where the match is weak. Rows may omit the clone size; those that give it use once, few, many or a size class.

>.|TRBV11-3|.|TRBJ2-3
CASSSGLTGGTDTQYF
TGTGCCAGCAGCTCAGGATTAACAGGTGGCACAGATACGCAGTATTTT
>.|TRBV5-1|.|TRBJ2-7
CASRRSGNHEQYF
TGCGCCAGCCGCAGATCAGGGAATCACGAGCAGTACTTC
>.|TRBV28|.|TRBJ2-7
CASSLGGIRGSYEQYF
TGTGCCAGCAGTTTAGGGGGGATTAGAGGGTCCTACGAGCAGTACTTC
>.|TRBV6-5|.|TRBJ2-5
CASSADYGPQYF
TGTGCCAGCAGTGCCGACTACGGTCCCCAGTACTTC
>.|TRBV7-2|.|TRBJ2-3
CASSFKGEDTQYF
TGTGCCAGCAGCTTCAAGGGAGAGGATACGCAGTATTTT
>.|TRBV6-6|once|TRBJ1-3
CASSSFEWDGNTIYF
TGTGCCAGCAGTTCCTTTGAATGGGATGGAAACACCATATATTTT
>.|TRBV7-2|.|TRBJ1-1
CASSLRPNTEAFF
TGTGCCAGCAGCTTACGACCGAACACTGAAGCTTTCTTT
>TRBD2|TRBV10-3|.|TRBJ2-5
CAIKAAGTSGTQETQYF
TGTGCCATCAAGGCCGCCGGGACTAGCGGCACCCAAGAGACCCAGTACTTC
>.|TRBV5-1|.|TRBJ1-1
CASSTGRDTEAFF
TGCGCCAGCAGCACGGGACGGGACACTGAAGCTTTCTTT
>TRBD1|TRBV2|.|TRBJ2-7
CASSVEDRDRYEQYF
TGTGCCAGCAGTGTGGAGGACAGGGATAGGTACGAGCAGTACTTC
>.|TRBV7-9|.|TRBJ2-2
CASSPTQGTISNTGELFF
TGTGCCAGCAGCCCCACACAGGGTACTATCTCGAACACCGGGGAGCTGTTTTTT
>.|TRBV13|.|TRBJ2-7
CASSLRGVYEQYF
TGTGCCAGCAGCTTGCGCGGTGTGTACGAGCAGTACTTC
>TRBD1|TRBV11-2|.|TRBJ2-7
CASSQITGTEIYEQYF
TGTGCCAGCAGCCAAATCACCGGGACAGAGATCTACGAGCAGTACTTC
>.|TRBV5-5|.|TRBJ2-7
CASSLSPTNEQYF
TGTGCCAGCAGCTTGTCCCCAACTAACGAGCAGTACTTC
>TRBD2|TRBV27|.|TRBJ2-3
CASSLLLTSGADTQYF
TGTGCCAGCAGTCTCCTCTTGACTAGCGGCGCAGATACGCAGTATTTT
>.|TRBV18|.|TRBJ1-2
CASSGTVNYGYTF
TGTGCCAGCTCCGGGACGGTGAACTATGGCTACACCTTC
>.|TRBV29-1|.|TRBJ1-1
CSIRASVYMNTEAFF
TGCAGCATCCGGGCCTCCGTTTACATGAACACTGAAGCTTTCTTT
>TRBD2|TRBV5-1|.|TRBJ2-1
CASRQAGGGYNEQFF
TGCGCCAGCAGGCAAGCGGGAGGGGGTTATAATGAGCAGTTCTTC
>.|TRBV15|.|TRBJ1-4
CATSSMGTTNEKLFF
TGTGCCACCAGCAGTATGGGGACAACTAATGAAAAACTGTTTTTT
>.|TRBV6-1|few|TRBJ1-2
CASRTTLTDYGYTF
TGTGCCAGCAGAACGACCCTCACGGACTATGGCTACACCTTC
>.|TRBV4-1|.|TRBJ2-5
CASSAKTSGETQYF
TGCGCCAGCAGCGCAAAAACCTCCGGGGAGACCCAGTACTTC
>.|TRBV18|once|TRBJ2-7
CASSLLNLDYGEQYF
TGTGCCAGCTCGCTCTTAAATCTGGACTACGGCGAGCAGTACTTC
>.|TRBV2|.|TRBJ2-7
CASSTTGSSYEQYF
TGTGCCAGCAGTACAACAGGGTCTAGTTACGAGCAGTACTTC
>.|TRBV18|.|TRBJ2-5
CASSPDELETQYF
TGTGCCAGCTCACCAGACGAGCTAGAGACCCAGTACTTC
>TRBD1|TRBV6-5|.|TRBJ1-2
CASSYVGRGLRYTF
TGTGCCAGCAGTTACGTTGGCAGGGGGTTACGCTACACCTTC
>.|TRBV16|.|TRBJ2-7
CASSQNGAGSSYEQYF
TGTGCCAGCAGCCAAAACGGGGCGGGAAGCTCCTACGAGCAGTACTTC
>.|TRBV7-9|.|TRBJ2-2
CASSVLPGELFF
TGTGCCAGCAGCGTACTACCCGGGGAGCTGTTTTTT
>.|TRBV7-3|.|TRBJ2-1
CASSFLPGSDEQFF
TGTGCCAGCAGCTTCCTTCCGGGGTCTGATGAGCAGTTCTTC
>TRBD1|TRBV6-1|.|TRBJ2-5
CASKTGGAETQYF
TGTGCCAGCAAAACAGGGGGCGCCGAGACCCAGTACTTC
>TRBD1|TRBV6-5|.|TRBJ2-7
CASRGQGGTYEQYF
TGTGCCAGCAGAGGACAGGGGGGCACCTACGAGCAGTACTTC
>.|TRBV5-1|once|TRBJ1-1
CASAVGAMNTEAFF
TGCGCCAGCGCCGTAGGAGCTATGAACACTGAAGCTTTCTTT
>.|TRBV2|.|TRBJ1-5
CASSDSGQGQPQHF
TGTGCCAGCAGTGATTCGGGGCAGGGACAGCCCCAGCATTTT
>.|TRBV7-2|once|TRBJ1-1
CASSPQVIMNTEAFF
TGTGCCAGCAGCCCACAGGTTATCATGAACACTGAAGCTTTCTTT
>.|TRBV9|.|TRBJ2-1
CASSAFASPRTYNEQFF
TGTGCCAGCAGCGCGTTTGCTAGCCCAAGAACCTACAATGAGCAGTTCTTC
>TRBD1|TRBV7-9|.|TRBJ1-6
CASSQQGQGVNSPLHF
TGTGCCAGCAGCCAACAGGGACAGGGGGTGAATTCACCCCTCCACTTT
>TRBD1|TRBV6-5|.|TRBJ1-2
CASSYSRGQDGYTF
TGTGCCAGCAGTTACTCGAGGGGGCAGGATGGCTACACCTTC